These 8 T cell receptor beta chains were sequenced from one sample in a study of identical twins. TCRdb re-called the 5' RACE reads with MiXCR, one entry per CDR3 protein. The data contain under 350,000 distinct CDR3 sequences, roughly 9.8% of them singletons. Another study also made use of these data, one on yellow fever vaccine responses in identical twins.

The specimen sequenced was CD8+ T cells sorted from blood. The receptors here all came from a woman aged 18-29 years in good health.

This clonotype was observed at least ten times. This chain uses TRBV6-2 or TRBV6-3 with TRBJ2-1; D ambiguous. The germline gives CDR1 MNHEY, CDR2 SVGEGT. The CDR3 length is 14 residues. Trimming stripped 2 bases from V and 0 bases from J, with 5 bases between. The CDR3 reads CASSYESSYNEQFF. The CDR3 coding sequence is TGTGCCAGCAGTTACGAGAGCTCCTACAATGAGCAGTTCTTC.

Regarding this clonotype: A junction boundary mismatches the germline segment, possibly from a read error. The chain employs TRBV24-1 and TRBJ2-3, with D unclear. Germline V gene lookup returns CDR1 KGHDR and CDR2 SFDVKD. The CDR3 has 14 amino acids. The CDR3 coding sequence is TGTGCCACCAGTGATTTGTTTAGCACCGATACGCAGTATTTT. As protein: CATSDLFSTDTQYF.

This clonotype was observed at least ten times. This chain connects TRBV10-2 to TRBJ2-1, with TRBD2 matching over 10 bases. This CDR3 has 17 amino acids. The V and J ends lost 0 bases and 5 bases, in that order; junction bases with no gene match: 7. The germline V gene has CDR1 WSHSY and CDR2 SAAADI. CDR3 residues: CASSESIAGGANNEQFF. The CDR3 coding sequence is TGCGCCAGCAGTGAGTCTATAGCGGGAGGAGCGAACAATGAGCAGTTCTTC.

This clonotype was seen a few times. The V call is TRBV29-1, the J call TRBJ2-7, with D possibly being TRBD1 (5 bases). The CDR3 spans 14 residues. The V gene's germline CDR1 is SQVTM and CDR2 ANQGSEA. The V end was cut by 4 bases, the J end by 6 bases, with 19 bases between. The CDR3 here is CSVVSGQGFPEQYF. The DNA of the CDR3 is TGCAGCGTTGTCTCGGGCCAGGGTTTTCCCGAGCAGTACTTC.

This clonotype was seen repeatedly, ten times or more. The J gene is TRBJ2-1, the V gene TRBV11-2, with D uncertain. This CDR3 comprises 14 residues. Germline lookup yields CDR1 SGHAT and CDR2 FQNNGV. Deletions cut 1 base from V and 3 bases from J, with 7 bases between. The CDR3 spells CASSLVPDYNEQFF. The CDR3 DNA is TGTGCCAGCAGCTTAGTACCAGACTACAATGAGCAGTTCTTC.

This clonotype was found a few times. The V gene is TRBV29-1, the J gene TRBJ1-1; D gene unclear. The CDR3 sequence is 12 residues long. Germline CDR1 SQVTM, CDR2 ANQGSEA. V was cut by 4 bases and J by 3 bases, with 9 bases left in between. The chain's CDR3 is CSVAWVYTEAFF. The DNA of the CDR3 is TGCAGCGTTGCGTGGGTGTACACTGAAGCTTTCTTT.

This clonotype was seen ten or more times. The chain recombines TRBV18 with TRBJ2-5; D remains ambiguous. This CDR3 contains 15 residues. Germline CDR1 is KGHSH and CDR2 is LQKENI. V was shortened by 0 bases and J by 2 bases, with 10 bases between the two germline ends. The CDR3 DNA sequence: TGTGCCAGCTCACCACCGTCAGATCCTCAAGAGACCCAGTACTTC. It translates to CASSPPSDPQETQYF.

This clonotype occurred once. Just one base apart from a much larger clone, this may be a read error. In DNA form, the CDR3 reads TGTCCCAGTAGCCCGGTTAGGGGTGGTGAAGCTTTCTTT. It specifies CPSSPVRGGEAFF. V usage is TRBV19 and J usage is TRBJ1-1; D perhaps matches TRBD1 (5 bases). The germline gives CDR1 LNHDA, CDR2 SQIVND (reference sequence). The CDR3 has 13 residues. The complete variable domain, with remaining parts taken from reference TRBV19 and TRBJ1-1, reads DGGITQSPKYLFRKEGQNVTLSCEQNLNHDAMYWYRQDPGQGLRLIYYSQIVNDFQKGDIAEGYSVSREKKESFPLTVTSAQKNPTAFYLCPSSPVRGGEAFFGQGTRLTVV.